This TCR beta chain emerged from a study of T cell responses to AZD1222 COVID-19 vaccine. Germline assignment: CDR1 MDHEN and CDR2 SYDVKM. V was cut by 10 bases and J by 8 bases, with 17 bases left in between. This CDR3 region has 12 residues. Turning to this clone: The target antigen is unknown.

TCRdb keeps only in-frame clones here, not all; method: immunoSEQ multiplex PCR. The repertoire has over 150,000 clones, about 91% of them found once; the top ten carry 4.4%. The study, taken as a whole, reports: Breadth and depth of Spike-specific TCRs rose after two AZD1222 doses. Recipients of AZD1222 seropositive at baseline numbered only 6 or 7.

This TCR was recovered from an adult in good health. Sequencing was performed on peripheral blood, taken on day 0 of MenACWY control vaccination. The chain recombines TRBV28 with TRBJ1-2; D is uncertain. The CDR3: CATSREYLGYTF. The CDR3, as DNA: TGTGCCACCTCCCGGGAGTATCTGGGCTACACCTTC.